This T cell receptor (beta chain) is from a study of T cells in Graves' hyperthyroidism and ophthalmopathy. RNA transcripts gave rise to amplified TCR beta CDR3 regions. The study used the HTBI primer set for a first-round RT-PCR of the TCR CDR3. Using its own MiXCR run on the multiplex PCR reads, TCRdb lists one record per CDR3 protein. The sample lists 300,000 to 450,000 distinct CDR3 sequences; roughly 14% were seen once. Study-wide results and limits: Blood held most thyroid clonotypes expanded above 0.001 frequency. Classification by a 13 V-J model distinguished ophthalmopathy from stable hyperthyroidism.

This clonotype has a count of ten or more. Its antigen is as yet unknown. From around 11 ml of fresh peripheral blood, PBMCs were isolated. The receptor was isolated from a woman between 25 and 40 years old with Graves' ophthalmopathy. The sequenced sample was blood.

In nucleotides, the CDR3 is TGCAGTGCTAGAAGGGGGAGTGGGGATAGCAATCAGCCCCAGCATTTT. Translated, it gives CSARRGSGDSNQPQHF. V is TRBV20-1 and J is TRBJ1-5; TRBD1 might be the D (6 bases). V was trimmed by 2 bases and J by 0 bases, leaving 14 bases between them. The CDR3 contains 16 residues. CDR1 and CDR2 (germline): DFQATT, SNEGSKA (reference sequence).